This T cell receptor beta chain was found in a study of cytomegalovirus exposure and HLA in healthy donors. PCR was performed using 60 Vbeta and 13 Jbeta primers. Data came from immunoSEQ multiplex PCR; TCRdb stores just in-frame clones and leaves some out. The sample includes around 90,000 clones, 82% of them seen just once. This clone was picked up a small number of times. CDR1 is WSHSY, CDR2 SAAADI, per germline. Unmatched junction bases numbered 3, after V lost 5 bases and J lost 4 bases. The CDR3 contains 14 residues. The source material was PBMCs. The TCR sequence derives from a middle-aged man in good health and CMV-seronegative. This rearrangement joins TRBV10-2 to TRBJ2-7, with 12 bases that match TRBD2. Written as DNA, the CDR3 is TGCGCCAGCAGTCCGACTAGCGGGGGATACGAGCAGTACTTC. It yields the protein CASSPTSGGYEQYF.